This record concerns one TCR beta chain sequence. What it recognizes is unknown. The PCR was carried out with 60 Vbeta primers and 13 Jbeta primers. Measured with immunoSEQ multiplex PCR; TCRdb has only the in-frame clones, and not every one. The data hold approximately 260,000 clones, with 84% observed a single time. The data derive from a study of cytomegalovirus exposure and HLA in healthy donors. Looking at the study overall: Among around 200 million T cells, an earlier analysis found 117 million unique TCR beta sequences.

Findings and caveats of the study: HLA alleles were associated with 17,000 or so TCR beta sequences in a later analysis at 0.05 false discovery rate.

The receptor comes from a woman aged 40 to 55 in good health and CMV-seropositive. Material for sequencing was PBMCs.

CDR3 sequence reads: CASSFGEPTGELFF. The CDR3 DNA sequence: TGTGCCAGCAGTTTTGGAGAACCCACCGGGGAGCTGTTTTTT. The chain is built from TRBV28 and TRBJ2-2, with unresolved D. The V end lost 3 bases, the J end lost 4 bases, and 9 bases lay between the germline ends. Germline CDR1 MDHEN, CDR2 SYDVKM. The length of the CDR3 is 14 residues.